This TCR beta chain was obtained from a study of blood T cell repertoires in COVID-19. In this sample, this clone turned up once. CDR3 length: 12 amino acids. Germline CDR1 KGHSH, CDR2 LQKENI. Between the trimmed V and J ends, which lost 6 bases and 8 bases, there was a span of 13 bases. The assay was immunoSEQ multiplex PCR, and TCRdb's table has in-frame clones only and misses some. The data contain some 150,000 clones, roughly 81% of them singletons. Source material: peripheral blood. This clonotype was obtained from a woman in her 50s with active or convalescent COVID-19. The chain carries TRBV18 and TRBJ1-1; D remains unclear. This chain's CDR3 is CASSPRVGEAFF. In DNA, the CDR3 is TGTGCCAGCTCCCCCCGGGTTGGAGAAGCTTTCTTT.